This T cell receptor beta chain emerged from a study of T-cell reconstitution after alpha-beta-depleted transplantation in children. Preparation of the TCRbeta library was carried out with unique molecular identifiers. Each CDR3 protein is one row after TCRdb ran MiXCR on the PCR reads. Among 450,000 to 600,000 distinct CDR3 sequences listed, around a third were seen once. The receptor comes from a human donor who donated a stem cell graft to a child with aplastic anemia. This specimen was PBMCs from the stem cell graft donor, taken from the stem cell graft.

The CDR3 DNA follows: TGTGCCAGCAGCTTCGCCACTGAAGCTTTCTTT. Protein: CASSFATEAFF. The chain recombines TRBV11-2 with TRBJ1-1; no clear D gene. Germline V gives CDR1 SGHAT, CDR2 FQNNGV. The CDR3 extends over 11 amino acids. V was trimmed by 3 bases and J by 4 bases, leaving 3 bases between them.